Listed here is a single T cell receptor beta chain. The sample belongs to a study of T cell responses to AZD1222 COVID-19 vaccine. The table came from immunoSEQ multiplex PCR; TCRdb's copy has only in-frame clones and leaves some out. The sample includes tens of thousands of clones, about 80% of them seen just once. The CDR3 sequence is 13 residues long. The germline CDR1 and CDR2 sequences are MNHEY and SVGAGI. V was trimmed by 6 bases and J by 4 bases, leaving 11 bases between them. The gene calls are TRBV6-5 and TRBJ2-3; D may be TRBD2 (6 bases). This specimen was peripheral blood, taken 28 days after the second AZD1222 dose. The sequence came from an adult who received the AZD1222 COVID-19 vaccine. The CDR3 is CASRPSGADTQYF. CDR3 DNA: TGTGCCAGCAGGCCTTCGGGGGCAGATACGCAGTATTTT.